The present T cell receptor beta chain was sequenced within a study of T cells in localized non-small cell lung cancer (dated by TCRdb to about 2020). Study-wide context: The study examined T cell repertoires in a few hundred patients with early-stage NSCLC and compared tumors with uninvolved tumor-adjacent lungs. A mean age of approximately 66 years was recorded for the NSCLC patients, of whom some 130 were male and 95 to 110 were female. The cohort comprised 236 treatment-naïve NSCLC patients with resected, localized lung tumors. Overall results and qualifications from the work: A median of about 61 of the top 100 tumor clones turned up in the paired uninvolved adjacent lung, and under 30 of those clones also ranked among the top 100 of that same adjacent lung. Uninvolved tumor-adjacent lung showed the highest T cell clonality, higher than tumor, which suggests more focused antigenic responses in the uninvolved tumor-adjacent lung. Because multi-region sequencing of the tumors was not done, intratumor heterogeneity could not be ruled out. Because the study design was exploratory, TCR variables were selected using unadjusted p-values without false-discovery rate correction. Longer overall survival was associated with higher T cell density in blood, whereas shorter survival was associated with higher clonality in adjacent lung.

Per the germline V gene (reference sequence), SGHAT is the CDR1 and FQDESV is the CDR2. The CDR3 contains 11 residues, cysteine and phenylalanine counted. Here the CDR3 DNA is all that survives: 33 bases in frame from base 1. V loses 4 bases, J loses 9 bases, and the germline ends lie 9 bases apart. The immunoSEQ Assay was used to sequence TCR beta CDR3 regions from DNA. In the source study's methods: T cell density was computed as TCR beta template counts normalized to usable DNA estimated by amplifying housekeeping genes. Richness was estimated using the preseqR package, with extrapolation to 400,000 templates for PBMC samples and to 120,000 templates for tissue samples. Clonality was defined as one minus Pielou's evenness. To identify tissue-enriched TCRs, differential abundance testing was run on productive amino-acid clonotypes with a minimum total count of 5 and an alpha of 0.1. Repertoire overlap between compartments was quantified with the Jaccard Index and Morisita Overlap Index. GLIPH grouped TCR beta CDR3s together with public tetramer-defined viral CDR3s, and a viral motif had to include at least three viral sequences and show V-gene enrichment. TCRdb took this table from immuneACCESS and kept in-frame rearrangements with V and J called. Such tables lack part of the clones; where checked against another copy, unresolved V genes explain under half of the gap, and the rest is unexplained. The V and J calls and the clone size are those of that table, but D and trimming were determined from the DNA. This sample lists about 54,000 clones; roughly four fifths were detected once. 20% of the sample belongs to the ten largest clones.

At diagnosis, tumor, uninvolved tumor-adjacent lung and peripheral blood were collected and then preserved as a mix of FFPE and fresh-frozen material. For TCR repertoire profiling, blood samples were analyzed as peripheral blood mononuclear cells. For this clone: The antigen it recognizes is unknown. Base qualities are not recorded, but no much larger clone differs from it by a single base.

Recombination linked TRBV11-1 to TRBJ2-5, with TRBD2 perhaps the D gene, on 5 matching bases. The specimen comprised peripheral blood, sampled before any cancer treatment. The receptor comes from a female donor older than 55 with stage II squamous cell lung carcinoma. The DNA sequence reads TGTGCCAGCAGCTCCGGGGTTTCCCAGTACTTC. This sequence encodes CASSSGVSQYF.